This T cell receptor (beta chain) is from a study of T-cell reconstitution after alpha-beta-depleted transplantation in children. The study's findings and limits: Approximately two months post-transplant, alpha-beta T cells reportedly originated from several hundred expanded graft clones. One year post-transplant, T-cell counts and diversity were largely derived from T cells produced anew.

TCRbeta library construction was performed incorporating unique molecular identifiers. Each CDR3 protein gets one entry after TCRdb re-called the PCR reads with MiXCR. The sample contains some 300,000 distinct CDR3 sequences, around 9.1% of which appear only once. The CDR3 runs 12 residues. Germline V lookup: CDR1 SQVTM, CDR2 ANQGSEA. V trimming: 5 bases; J trimming: 5 bases; junction bases outside the gene matches: 5. As for this clonotype: The antigen remains undetermined. This may be a read error: a much more frequent sequence differs by one nucleotide.

The sequencing used PBMCs, collected before TCRalphabeta/CD19-depleted stem cell transplant. The chain combines TRBV29-1 with TRBJ2-5, with TRBD2 matching over 7 bases. The receptor comes from a boy in the first two years of life with acute myeloid leukemia, due to receive a stem cell transplant. The CDR3 sequence is CSVYGRRETQYF. The CDR3 bases are TGCAGCGTTTACGGGAGGAGGGAGACCCAGTACTTC. The full variable domain, completed using reference TRBV29-1 and TRBJ2-5, is SAVISQKPSRDICQRGTSLTIQCQVDSQVTMMFWYRQQPGQSLTLIATANQGSEATYESGFVIDKFPISRPNLTFSTLTVSNMSPEDSSIYLCSVYGRRETQYFGPGTRLLVL.